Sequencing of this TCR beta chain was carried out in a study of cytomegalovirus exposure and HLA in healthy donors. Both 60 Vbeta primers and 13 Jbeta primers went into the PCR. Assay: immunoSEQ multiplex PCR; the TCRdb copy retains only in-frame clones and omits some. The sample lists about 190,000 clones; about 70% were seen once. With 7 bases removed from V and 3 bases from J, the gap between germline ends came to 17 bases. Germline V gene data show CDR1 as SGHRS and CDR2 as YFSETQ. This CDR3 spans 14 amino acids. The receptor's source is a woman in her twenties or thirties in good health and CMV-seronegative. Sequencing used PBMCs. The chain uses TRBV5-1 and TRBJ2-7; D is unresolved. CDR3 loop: CASSKTLDFYEQYF. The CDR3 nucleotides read TGCGCCAGCTCGAAGACACTTGATTTCTACGAGCAGTACTTC.